One sample yielded the 9 T cell receptor beta chains listed below, sequenced in a study of T cells in Graves' hyperthyroidism and ophthalmopathy. RNA transcripts provided the source from which TCR beta CDR3 regions were amplified. The HTBI set primed first-round TCR CDR3 RT-PCR. A single record per CDR3 protein comes from TCRdb applying MiXCR to the multiplex PCR reads. The table lists about 350,000 distinct CDR3 sequences, nearly 15% of them singletons. Input material: blood. These receptor sequences come from a woman in her sixties or seventies with Graves' ophthalmopathy.

This chain connects TRBV28 to TRBJ2-1; TRBD1 is a possible D gene (6 bases). V was trimmed by 2 bases and J by 7 bases, leaving 18 bases between them. The CDR3 is 16 amino acids. Germline V CDR1 and CDR2: MDHEN, SYDVKM. For the CDR3, the DNA is TGTGCCAGCAGTTTACCCTCGGGACACCAAGGGAATGAGCAGTTCTTC. Translated, it gives CASSLPSGHQGNEQFF.

This clonotype was counted only a few times. V usage is TRBV28 and J usage is TRBJ2-2; no definite D call. Germline-derived CDR1 and CDR2 are MDHEN and SYDVKM. The length of the CDR3 is 16 residues. The germline V and J ends were trimmed by 2 bases and 1 base, with 11 bases remaining between them. CDR3 region: CASSLSVFQNTGELFF. In nucleotides, the CDR3 is TGTGCCAGCAGTTTAAGTGTATTTCAGAACACCGGGGAGCTGTTTTTT.

Concerning this clonotype: This likely comes from a read error, as the CDR3 has no conserved phenylalanine or tryptophan at its end. The chain joins TRBV29-1 to TRBJ2-3; TRBD2 matches at 11 bases. The CDR3 is 14 amino acids. Germline CDR1 SQVTM, CDR2 ANQGSEA. The ends lost 4 bases at V and 3 bases at J; junction bases unmatched: 3. CDR3 residues: CSVALAGGTDTQYL. CDR3 coding DNA: TGCAGCGTTGCCCTAGCGGGGGGAACAGATACGCAGTATCTT.

This clonotype was found many times. The V and J genes are TRBV7-9 and TRBJ2-1; 10 bases agree with TRBD2. J lost 4 bases, V lost 11 bases, and 14 bases had no gene match. CDR3 length equals 16 residues. Germline CDR1 is SEHNR and CDR2 is FQNEAQ (reference sequence). For the CDR3, the DNA is TGTGCCTCCAATGGGGCTAGCGGGAGCTTTTACAATGAGCAGTTCTTC. It specifies CASNGASGSFYNEQFF.

The chain has TRBV6-5 and TRBJ2-5, with TRBD1 matching over 7 bases. The CDR3 runs to 13 residues. V shed 2 bases, J shed 4 bases, and the junction held 1 base outside the gene matches. Germline lookup yields CDR1 MNHEY and CDR2 SVGAGI. The CDR3 DNA sequence: TGTGCCAGCAGTTACAGACAGGGAGAGACCCAGTACTTC. It encodes CASSYRQGETQYF.

This clonotype has ten or more counts. The rearrangement joins TRBV2 to TRBJ1-4; no clear D gene. V was trimmed by 7 bases and J by 7 bases, leaving 22 bases between them. The CDR3 covers 16 residues. Germline CDR1 SNHLY, CDR2 FYNNEI. CDR3 region: CASILNGPRVGEKLFF. In DNA form, the CDR3 reads TGTGCCAGCATTCTGAATGGCCCCAGAGTCGGTGAAAAACTGTTTTTT.

The chain carries TRBV29-1 and TRBJ2-4, with D possibly being TRBD1 (7 bases). The V end lost 4 bases, the J end lost 7 bases, and 17 bases lay between the germline ends. The CDR3 extends over 14 amino acids. CDR1 and CDR2 (germline): SQVTM, ANQGSEA. CDR3 nucleotides: TGCAGCGTTGGAGCGGCAGGGGGGAAGAACATTCAGTACTTC. This codes for CSVGAAGGKNIQYF.

This clonotype was seen repeatedly, ten times or more. The chain uses TRBV19 and TRBJ2-2; TRBD2 aligns across 9 bases. With 5 bases clipped from V and 5 bases from J, the junction kept 9 bases outside the gene matches. The V gene's germline CDR1 is LNHDA and CDR2 SQIVND (reference sequence). This CDR3 is built from 16 residues. CDR3 region: CASSGLAGFSTGELFF. The CDR3 nucleotides read TGTGCCAGTAGTGGGCTAGCGGGATTCAGTACCGGGGAGCTGTTTTTT.

Ten or more counts support this clonotype. V usage is TRBV12-3 or TRBV12-4 and J usage is TRBJ1-6, with 7 bases identical to TRBD1. The CDR3 contains 14 residues. Trimming at V came to 6 bases and at J to 4 bases, leaving 3 bases not matched to a gene. The CDR3 DNA is TGTGCCAGCAGGGAGGGACAGTATAATTCACCCCTCCACTTT. Protein sequence: CASREGQYNSPLHF.